Below, 7 T cell receptor beta chains from the same sample are listed, as sequenced in a study of CD8 T cells in Susac syndrome. cDNA came from roughly 0.53 to 1 ug RNA primed by random hexamers. TCRdb reprocessed the immunoSEQ multiplex PCR reads via MiXCR and lists one record per CDR3 protein. The top ten clones hold 0.1% of a sample with about 200,000 distinct CDR3 sequences, over 85% of them seen once. Specimen: CD4+ T cells from PBMCs. The receptors here all came from a human donor in good health.

This chain links TRBV28 with TRBJ2-5; 7 bases fit TRBD1. V lost 5 bases and J lost 4; bases outside the gene matches: 4. The CDR3 is 13 residues long. From germline, CDR1 is MDHEN and CDR2 SYDVKM. As DNA, the CDR3 is TGTGCCAGCAGTGTCCAGGGGGTAGAGACCCAGTACTTC. Its protein is CASSVQGVETQYF.

This clonotype turned up a few times. The chain combines TRBV28 with TRBJ2-7; 10 bases fit TRBD1. This CDR3 is 13 amino acids long. V lost 7 bases and J lost 8; bases outside the gene matches: 8. Germline CDR1 and CDR2: MDHEN and SYDVKM. CDR3 protein: CASTTGTGEQQYF. CDR3 in DNA: TGTGCCAGCACGACAGGGACAGGGGAACAGCAGTACTTC.

The rearrangement joins TRBV29-1 to TRBJ2-7; 7 bases are shared with TRBD2. This CDR3 region has 14 residues. Germline V gene data show CDR1 as SQVTM and CDR2 as ANQGSEA. The CDR3 DNA is TGCAGGAAACTCGGGGGGAAGGGGCCCTACGAGCAGTACTTC. Amino acid sequence: CRKLGGKGPYEQYF.

This sequence joins TRBV20-1 and TRBJ2-7, with a possible D match to TRBD1 (6 bases). The V gene lost 6 bases and the J gene lost 6 bases, with 21 bases spanning the gap. The CDR3 is 14 amino acids. Germline CDR1 DFQATT, CDR2 SNEGSKA (reference sequence). CDR3 amino acids: CSARGRGWGIEQYF. In DNA, the CDR3 is TGCAGTGCCAGGGGTCGGGGATGGGGGATCGAGCAGTACTTC.

The chain recombines TRBV27 with TRBJ1-1; no firm D call. The V end was cut by 4 bases, the J end by 4 bases, with 10 bases between. Looked up from germline, CDR1 is MNHEY and CDR2 is SMNVEV (reference sequence). The CDR3 covers 13 residues. The CDR3 sequence is CASSYRGTTEAFF. CDR3 DNA: TGTGCCAGCAGTTATCGAGGCACCACTGAAGCTTTCTTT.

The chain combines TRBV18 with TRBJ2-3; either TRBD1 or TRBD2 may supply D (5 bases each). V dropped 4 bases and J dropped 5 bases, with 10 bases sitting between them. Germline V gene sequence: CDR1 KGHSH, CDR2 LQKENI. The CDR3 extends over 13 amino acids. Here the CDR3 reads CASSLGVEDTQYF. CDR3 in DNA: TGTGCCAGCTCACTGGGGGTAGAAGATACGCAGTATTTT.

The genes are TRBV3-1 and TRBJ1-1, with D tentatively TRBD1 (6 bases). This CDR3 spans 15 amino acids. Germline V gene data show CDR1 as LGHDT and CDR2 as YNNKEL (reference sequence). V lost 1 base, J lost 1 base, and 10 bases lay in between. CDR3 residues: CASSQVATGNTEAFF. CDR3 sequence (DNA): TGTGCCAGCAGCCAAGTGGCGACAGGGAACACTGAAGCTTTCTTT.